The source of this T cell receptor beta chain is a study of blood T cell repertoires in COVID-19. The CDR3 covers 15 residues. Trimming took 0 bases from V and 7 from J, leaving 14 bases between them. Germline CDR1 reads SGHTS; CDR2 reads YDEGEE. The data were produced by immunoSEQ multiplex PCR, yet TCRdb's version contains in-frame clones alone and is incomplete. The table lists about 78,000 clones, 80% to 95% of them singletons. The TCR comes from an elderly woman with acute or convalescent COVID-19. The specimen sequenced was peripheral blood. The chain recombines TRBV5-8 with TRBJ2-1, with unresolved D. CDR3 DNA: TGTGCCAGCAGCTTGGCCGGGTACGAAAGGAATGAGCAGTTCTTC. It translates to CASSLAGYERNEQFF.